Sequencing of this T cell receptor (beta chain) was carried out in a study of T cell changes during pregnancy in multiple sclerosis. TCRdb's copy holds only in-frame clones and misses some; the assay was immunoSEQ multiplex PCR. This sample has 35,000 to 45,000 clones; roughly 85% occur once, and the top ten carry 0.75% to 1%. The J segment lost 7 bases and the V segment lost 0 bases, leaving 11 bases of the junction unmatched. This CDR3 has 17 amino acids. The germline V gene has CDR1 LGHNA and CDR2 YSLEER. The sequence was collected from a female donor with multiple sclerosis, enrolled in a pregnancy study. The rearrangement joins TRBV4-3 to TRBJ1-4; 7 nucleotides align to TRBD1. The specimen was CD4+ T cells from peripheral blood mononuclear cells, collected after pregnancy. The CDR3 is CASSQELSRGDSEKLFF. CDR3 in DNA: TGCGCCAGCAGCCAAGAACTAAGCAGGGGGGATAGTGAAAAACTGTTTTTT.